This T cell receptor (beta chain) is from a study of shared clonotypes between healthy human individuals. Study findings and constraints: Deeper or shallower sequencing was expected to change how clonotypes are shared among donors.

To note about this clone: Its antigen is unidentified.

This CDR3 spans 17 amino acids. The junction had 8 bases not matched to a gene; V was cut back by 4 bases and J by 0 bases. The germline V gene has CDR1 MDHEN and CDR2 SYDVKM. CD45RO-negative CD8 cells positively selected for CCR7 made up the naive population, which excluded terminally differentiated effector memory CD45RA+ cells. Profiling relied on immunoSEQ multiplex PCR, and the TCRdb table lists in-frame clones only, not all of them. The data contain a few hundred thousand clones, 95% to 96% of them singletons. The sequencing sample was made of naive CD8+ T cells sorted from blood. This TCR derives from a woman aged 25 to 39 in good health. The V and J genes are TRBV28 and TRBJ2-3; 9 bases are shared with TRBD2. Written as DNA, the CDR3 is TGTGCCAGCAGTTGGGGACTAGCAGATATTAGCACAGATACGCAGTATTTT. Translation: CASSWGLADISTDTQYF.